The rows below give T cell receptor beta chains drawn from one sample of a study of OX40 agonist ivuxolimab in advanced cancers. Generated by immunoSEQ multiplex PCR, the TCRdb table keeps only in-frame clones and is missing some. Of tens of thousands of clones listed, more than 80% are singletons. The material sequenced was CD4+ or CD8+ T cells sorted from blood, taken in a trial of the OX40 agonist ivuxolimab. These TCRs come from an adult with an advanced solid tumor such as melanoma, head and neck, liver or kidney cancer. CDR3s include the opening cysteine and the closing phenylalanine or tryptophan. Each record gives: V gene, J gene, clone size, D gene, CDR3 DNA, CDR3 protein. D genes are given only for firm matches. Part of the rows lack a size; the others show once, few, many or a class for expanded clones.

V gene: TRBV7-2
J gene: TRBJ1-2
clone size: -
D gene: TRBD1
CDR3 DNA: TGTGCCAGCAGCTTAGGGCAGGGGGCCCGGTATGGCTACACCTTC
CDR3 protein: CASSLGQGARYGYTF

V gene: TRBV5-4
J gene: TRBJ2-2
clone size: -
D gene: -
CDR3 DNA: TGTGCCAGCAGCTTGGCCGGGGCAGGCACCGGGGAGCTGTTTTTT
CDR3 protein: CASSLAGAGTGELFF

V gene: TRBV6-4
J gene: TRBJ1-2
clone size: -
D gene: -
CDR3 DNA: TGTGCCAGCAGATTGCGAGTGTATGGCTACACCTTC
CDR3 protein: CASRLRVYGYTF

V gene: TRBV10-3
J gene: TRBJ1-4
clone size: -
D gene: TRBD1
CDR3 DNA: TGTGCCATCAGTGAATCGGGACAGGGAGGTGAAAAACTGTTTTTT
CDR3 protein: CAISESGQGGEKLFF

V gene: TRBV29-1
J gene: TRBJ2-1
clone size: -
D gene: TRBD2
CDR3 DNA: TGCAGCGTTACGGGGGGGTCGGGTTACAATGAGCAGTTCTTC
CDR3 protein: CSVTGGSGYNEQFF

V gene: TRBV7-9
J gene: TRBJ2-4
clone size: once
D gene: -
CDR3 DNA: TGTGCCAGCAGCTTAGCCTCGGGAGTTGAGGGGGAAAACATTCAGTACTTC
CDR3 protein: CASSLASGVEGENIQYF

V gene: TRBV25-1
J gene: TRBJ2-7
clone size: medium-sized
D gene: TRBD2
CDR3 DNA: TGTGCCAGCAGCCTAGCGGGGCGAGACGAGCAGTACTTC
CDR3 protein: CASSLAGRDEQYF

V gene: TRBV28
J gene: TRBJ1-3
clone size: -
D gene: -
CDR3 DNA: TGTGCCAGCATCGAGAGCTCTGGAAACACCATATATTTT
CDR3 protein: CASIESSGNTIYF

V gene: TRBV28
J gene: TRBJ2-7
clone size: -
D gene: -
CDR3 DNA: TGTGCCAGCAGTTTAGCCAGCCCGATCGGCTCCTACGAGCAGTACTTC
CDR3 protein: CASSLASPIGSYEQYF

V gene: TRBV6-6
J gene: TRBJ2-2
clone size: -
D gene: TRBD1
CDR3 DNA: TGTGCCAGCAGTTCCAAAATTGCAGGGGGCTACCCGCTGTTTTTT
CDR3 protein: CASSSKIAGGYPLFF

V gene: TRBV19
J gene: TRBJ1-1
clone size: -
D gene: -
CDR3 DNA: TGTGCCAGTCACAGTAAGGGGGGTCCTCACACTGAAGCTTTCTTT
CDR3 protein: CASHSKGGPHTEAFF

V gene: TRBV28
J gene: TRBJ2-7
clone size: -
D gene: -
CDR3 DNA: TGTGCCAGCAGTTTACACTACGAGCAGTACTTC
CDR3 protein: CASSLHYEQYF

V gene: TRBV20-1
J gene: TRBJ2-3
clone size: -
D gene: -
CDR3 DNA: TGCAGTGCTCAACACACAGATACGCAGTATTTT
CDR3 protein: CSAQHTDTQYF

V gene: TRBV2
J gene: TRBJ2-5
clone size: -
D gene: -
CDR3 DNA: TGTGCCAGCAGTGGGGGTAGGGAAGAGACCCAGTACTTC
CDR3 protein: CASSGGREETQYF

V gene: TRBV18
J gene: TRBJ2-3
clone size: -
D gene: TRBD2
CDR3 DNA: TGTGCCAGCTCACCCTGGACTAGCGGGAGCACAGATACGCAGTATTTT
CDR3 protein: CASSPWTSGSTDTQYF

V gene: TRBV4-1
J gene: TRBJ1-2
clone size: -
D gene: -
CDR3 DNA: TGCGCCAGCAGCCAAGCTCTGGAGTTTTCTGGTGGCTACACCTTC
CDR3 protein: CASSQALEFSGGYTF

V gene: TRBV27
J gene: TRBJ1-1
clone size: -
D gene: TRBD1
CDR3 DNA: TGTGCCAGCATGTACAGGGGGATGAACACTGAAGCTTTCTTT
CDR3 protein: CASMYRGMNTEAFF

V gene: TRBV7-9
J gene: TRBJ2-3
clone size: once
D gene: -
CDR3 DNA: TGTGCCAGCAGCTTCGGGGCAGATACGCAGTATTTT
CDR3 protein: CASSFGADTQYF

V gene: TRBV16
J gene: TRBJ1-2
clone size: -
D gene: -
CDR3 DNA: TGTGCCAGCAGCCAAACAGGGATGGATGGCTACACCTTC
CDR3 protein: CASSQTGMDGYTF

V gene: TRBV25-1
J gene: TRBJ1-5
clone size: once
D gene: -
CDR3 DNA: TGTGCCAGCAGACGCGCGGGGGGGGAAAATCAGCCCCAGCATTTT
CDR3 protein: CASRRAGGENQPQHF

V gene: TRBV28
J gene: TRBJ1-1
clone size: once
D gene: -
CDR3 DNA: TGTGCCAGCAGTTTAATTGCGGGGGAGGCTATGAACACTGAAGCTTTCTTT
CDR3 protein: CASSLIAGEAMNTEAFF

V gene: TRBV6-6
J gene: TRBJ2-5
clone size: -
D gene: TRBD1
CDR3 DNA: TGTGCCAGTGGGGGACAGGGCCAGGAGACCCAGTACTTC
CDR3 protein: CASGGQGQETQYF

V gene: TRBV2
J gene: TRBJ2-3
clone size: -
D gene: -
CDR3 DNA: TGTGCCAGCAGTAAGGACTGGGGCACAGATACGCAGTATTTT
CDR3 protein: CASSKDWGTDTQYF

V gene: TRBV18
J gene: TRBJ1-2
clone size: once
D gene: -
CDR3 DNA: TGTGCCAGCTCACCCCCTTCGGCAGAGAACTATGGCTACACCTTC
CDR3 protein: CASSPPSAENYGYTF

V gene: TRBV28
J gene: TRBJ2-2
clone size: -
D gene: -
CDR3 DNA: TGTGCCAGCAGGTCTCACAGGGAAAACACCGGGGAGCTGTTTTTT
CDR3 protein: CASRSHRENTGELFF

V gene: TRBV30
J gene: TRBJ2-2
clone size: once
D gene: -
CDR3 DNA: TGTGCCTGGAGTGTACCCCCCCCTCGGGGCGTACGCACCGGGGAGCTGTTTTTT
CDR3 protein: CAWSVPPPRGVRTGELFF

V gene: TRBV27
J gene: TRBJ1-6
clone size: -
D gene: -
CDR3 DNA: TGTGCCAGCAGTTGGTCAGATAATTCACCCCTCCACTTT
CDR3 protein: CASSWSDNSPLHF

V gene: TRBV7-9
J gene: TRBJ2-5
clone size: -
D gene: -
CDR3 DNA: TGTGCCAGCAGCCAGGAGGGGGGATTCGAGACCCAGTACTTC
CDR3 protein: CASSQEGGFETQYF

V gene: TRBV10-3
J gene: TRBJ2-2
clone size: few
D gene: TRBD1
CDR3 DNA: TGTGCCATCCAGGGGGCCGGGGAGCTGTTTTTT
CDR3 protein: CAIQGAGELFF

V gene: TRBV14
J gene: TRBJ1-2
clone size: -
D gene: -
CDR3 DNA: TGTGCCAGCAGCAGCGTTGGTGGCTATGGCTACACCTTC
CDR3 protein: CASSSVGGYGYTF

V gene: TRBV2
J gene: TRBJ2-3
clone size: once
D gene: -
CDR3 DNA: TGTGCCAGCAATATACGGGGCGCAGATACGCAGTATTTT
CDR3 protein: CASNIRGADTQYF

V gene: TRBV18
J gene: TRBJ2-3
clone size: -
D gene: -
CDR3 DNA: TGTGCCAGCTCACTACTAGTGAGCGATACGCAGTATTTT
CDR3 protein: CASSLLVSDTQYF

V gene: TRBV27
J gene: TRBJ1-2
clone size: -
D gene: -
CDR3 DNA: TGTGCCAGCAGTTTCCTAGGGGCGACCCACTATGGCTACACCTTC
CDR3 protein: CASSFLGATHYGYTF

V gene: TRBV29-1
J gene: TRBJ2-2
clone size: -
D gene: TRBD2
CDR3 DNA: TGCAGCGGTCAGCGGGGGGGCCTCACCGGGGAGCTGTTTTTT
CDR3 protein: CSGQRGGLTGELFF

V gene: TRBV10-2
J gene: TRBJ2-7
clone size: -
D gene: -
CDR3 DNA: TGCGCCAGCGCTCAAAGTCCCCTCTCCTACGAGCAGTACTTC
CDR3 protein: CASAQSPLSYEQYF

V gene: TRBV2
J gene: TRBJ1-2
clone size: few
D gene: -
CDR3 DNA: TGTGCCAGCAGACTCGGTTATGGCTACACCTTC
CDR3 protein: CASRLGYGYTF

V gene: TRBV5-5
J gene: TRBJ2-3
clone size: -
D gene: -
CDR3 DNA: TGTGCCAGCAGTTTGCCCCTGCAGGTTAGCACAGATACGCAGTATTTT
CDR3 protein: CASSLPLQVSTDTQYF

V gene: TRBV27
J gene: TRBJ1-2
clone size: few
D gene: -
CDR3 DNA: TGTGCCAGCAGTTTTAGGCCTTCTAAAACATCGGTAACCTATGGCTACACCTTC
CDR3 protein: CASSFRPSKTSVTYGYTF

V gene: TRBV19
J gene: TRBJ1-1
clone size: -
D gene: -
CDR3 DNA: TGTGCCAGTTTGCCCAGGGTGGGCACTGAAGCTTTCTTT
CDR3 protein: CASLPRVGTEAFF

V gene: TRBV5-4
J gene: TRBJ1-2
clone size: -
D gene: -
CDR3 DNA: TGTGCCAGCAGCGCGGACGGCTATGGCTACACCTTC
CDR3 protein: CASSADGYGYTF

V gene: TRBV28
J gene: TRBJ1-4
clone size: -
D gene: -
CDR3 DNA: TGTGCCAGCAGTCCCCTCCGAACGAATGAAAAACTGTTTTTT
CDR3 protein: CASSPLRTNEKLFF

V gene: TRBV27
J gene: TRBJ1-1
clone size: -
D gene: TRBD1
CDR3 DNA: TGTGCCAGCAGTCCCCAGGGGGCGGGAAACACTGAAGCTTTCTTT
CDR3 protein: CASSPQGAGNTEAFF